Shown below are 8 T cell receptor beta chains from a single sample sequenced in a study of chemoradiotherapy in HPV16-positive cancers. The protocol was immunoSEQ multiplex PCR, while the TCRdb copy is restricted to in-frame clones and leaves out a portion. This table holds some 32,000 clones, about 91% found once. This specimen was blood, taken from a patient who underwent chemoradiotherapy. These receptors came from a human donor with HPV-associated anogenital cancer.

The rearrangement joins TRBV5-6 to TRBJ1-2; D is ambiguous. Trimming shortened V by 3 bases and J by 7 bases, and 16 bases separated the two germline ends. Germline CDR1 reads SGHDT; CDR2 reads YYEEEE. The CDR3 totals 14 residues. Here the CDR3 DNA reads TGTGCCAGCAGCTCCTTCGGGCGTCCGGGTGGCTACACCTTC. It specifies CASSSFGRPGGYTF.

The CDR3 here is CASSRLLDLNTGELFF. The CDR3 DNA is TGTGCCAGCAGCCGCCTACTAGACCTTAACACCGGGGAGCTGTTTTTT. This chain uses TRBV14 with TRBJ2-2, with D possibly matching TRBD2 (5 bases). Germline lookup yields CDR1 SGHDN and CDR2 FVKESK. This CDR3 is 16 amino acids long. V was cut by 4 bases and J by 2 bases, with 14 bases left in between.

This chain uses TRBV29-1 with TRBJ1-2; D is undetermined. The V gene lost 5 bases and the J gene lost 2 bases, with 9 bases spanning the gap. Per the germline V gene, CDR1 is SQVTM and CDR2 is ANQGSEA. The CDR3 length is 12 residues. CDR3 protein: CSVSVQNYGYTF. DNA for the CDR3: TGCAGCGTTTCGGTACAGAACTATGGCTACACCTTC.

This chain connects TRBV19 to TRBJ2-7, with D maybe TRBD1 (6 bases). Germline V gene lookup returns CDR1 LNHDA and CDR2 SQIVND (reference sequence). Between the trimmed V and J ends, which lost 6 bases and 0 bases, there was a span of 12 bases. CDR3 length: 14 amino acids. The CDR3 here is CASSTDRSSYEQYF. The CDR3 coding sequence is TGTGCCAGTAGCACAGACAGGAGCTCCTACGAGCAGTACTTC.

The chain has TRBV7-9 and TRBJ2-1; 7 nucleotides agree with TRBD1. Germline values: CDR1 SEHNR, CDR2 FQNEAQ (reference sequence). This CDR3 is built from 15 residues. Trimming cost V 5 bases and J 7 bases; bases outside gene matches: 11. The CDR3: CASSPPGTALNEQFF. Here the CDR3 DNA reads TGTGCCAGCAGCCCCCCCGGGACAGCCCTTAATGAGCAGTTCTTC.

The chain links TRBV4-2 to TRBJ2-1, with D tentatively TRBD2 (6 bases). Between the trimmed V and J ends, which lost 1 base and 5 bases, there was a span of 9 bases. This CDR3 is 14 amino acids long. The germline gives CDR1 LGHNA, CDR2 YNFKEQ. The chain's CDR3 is CASSQAAGNNEQFF. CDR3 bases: TGTGCCAGCAGCCAAGCGGCGGGAAACAATGAGCAGTTCTTC.

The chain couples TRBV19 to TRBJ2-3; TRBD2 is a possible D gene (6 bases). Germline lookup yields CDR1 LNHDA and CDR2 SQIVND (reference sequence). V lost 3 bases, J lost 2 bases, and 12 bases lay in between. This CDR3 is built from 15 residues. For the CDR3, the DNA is TGTGCCAGTAGTATGGGACTGGGGTACACAGATACGCAGTATTTT. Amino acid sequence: CASSMGLGYTDTQYF.

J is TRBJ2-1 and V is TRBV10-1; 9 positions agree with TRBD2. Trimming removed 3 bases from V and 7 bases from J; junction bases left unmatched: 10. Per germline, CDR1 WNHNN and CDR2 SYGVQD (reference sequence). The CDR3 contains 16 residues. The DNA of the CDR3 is TGCGCCAGCAGTGATAGGGGACTAGCCTCTGGAAATGAGCAGTTCTTC. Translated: CASSDRGLASGNEQFF.